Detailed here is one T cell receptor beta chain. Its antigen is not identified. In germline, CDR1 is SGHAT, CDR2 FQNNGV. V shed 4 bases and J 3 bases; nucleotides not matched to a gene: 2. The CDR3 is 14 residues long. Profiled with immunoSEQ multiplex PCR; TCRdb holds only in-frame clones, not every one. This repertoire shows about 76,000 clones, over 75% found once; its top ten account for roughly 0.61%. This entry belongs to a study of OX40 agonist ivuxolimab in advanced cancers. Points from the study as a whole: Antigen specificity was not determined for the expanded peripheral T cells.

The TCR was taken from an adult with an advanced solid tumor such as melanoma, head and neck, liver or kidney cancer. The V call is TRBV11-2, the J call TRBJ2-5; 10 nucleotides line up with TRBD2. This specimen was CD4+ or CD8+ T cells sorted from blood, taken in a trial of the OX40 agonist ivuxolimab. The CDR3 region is CASSSLAGKETQYF. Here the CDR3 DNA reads TGTGCCAGCAGCTCACTAGCGGGGAAAGAGACCCAGTACTTC.